Shown below are 13 T cell receptor beta chains from a single sample sequenced in a study of cytomegalovirus exposure and HLA in healthy donors. The study ran its PCR with 60 Vbeta and 13 Jbeta primers. Profiled with immunoSEQ multiplex PCR; TCRdb holds only in-frame clones, not every one. The sample holds about 160,000 clones, approximately 80% seen once. Sequencing used PBMCs. The source is a woman aged 50 to 60 in good health and CMV-seronegative.

The CDR3 is CASSGSYGYTF. In DNA form, the CDR3 reads TGTGCCAGTAGCGGGTCCTATGGCTACACCTTC. V gene TRBV19 combines with J gene TRBJ1-2; unclear D gene. The V gene's germline CDR1 is LNHDA and CDR2 SQIVND (reference sequence). The CDR3 has 11 amino acids. Trimming stripped 6 bases from V and 4 bases from J, with 6 bases between.

This chain links TRBV28 with TRBJ2-7, with D possibly being TRBD1 (6 bases). The length of the CDR3 is 15 residues. Germline V gene sequence: CDR1 MDHEN, CDR2 SYDVKM. The V and J ends lost 4 bases and 0 bases respectively, with 13 bases between them. The CDR3 coding sequence is TGTGCCAGCAGTTCCCCAGGGGACCCCTCCTACGAGCAGTACTTC. Its translation: CASSSPGDPSYEQYF.

The chain employs TRBV5-1 and TRBJ2-1, with D possibly TRBD1 on 5 matching bases. The CDR3 length is 15 residues. CDR1 and CDR2 from the germline V gene are SGHRS and YFSETQ. Trimming stripped 0 bases from V and 6 bases from J, with 13 bases between. In nucleotides, the CDR3 is TGCGCCAGCAGCTTGGTGAACAGGTGGAGCAATGAGCAGTTCTTC. It codes for CASSLVNRWSNEQFF.

This clone was observed a few times. The rearrangement uses TRBV27 and TRBJ1-1; 8 nucleotides line up with TRBD1. The junction had 8 bases not matched to a gene; V was cut back by 3 bases and J by 2 bases. The CDR3 totals 16 residues. The germline V gene encodes CDR1 MNHEY and CDR2 SMNVEV (reference sequence). The CDR3 is CASSFGLGQGNTEAFF. DNA of the CDR3: TGTGCCAGCAGTTTCGGGTTAGGACAGGGTAACACTGAAGCTTTCTTT.

The chain is built from TRBV2 and TRBJ1-2; 7 bases fit TRBD1. CDR3 size: 13 residues. CDR1 and CDR2 (germline): SNHLY, FYNNEI. J gave up 6 bases and V 6 bases, and 7 bases lay outside the gene matches. CDR3 coding DNA: TGTGCCAGCAGCGCCACAGGGGAGGATGGCTACACCTTC. Its translation is CASSATGEDGYTF.

The chain combines TRBV6-4 with TRBJ1-2; 8 nucleotides match TRBD1. Germline CDR1 MRHNA, CDR2 SNTAGT. The trim removed 0 bases at V and 5 bases at J, leaving 8 bases unmatched. CDR3 length: 16 residues. The chain's CDR3 is CASSDSRQGQGYGYTF. The CDR3 nucleotides read TGTGCCAGCAGTGACTCACGACAGGGGCAGGGGTATGGCTACACCTTC.

The chain has TRBV6-1 and TRBJ1-1; no reliable D call. The CDR3 totals 14 residues. The V gene's germline CDR1 is MNHNS and CDR2 SASEGT. The V end was cut by 4 bases, the J end by 3 bases, with 12 bases between. The CDR3 nucleotides are TGTGCCAGCAGTGCAAGACGGGAGGACACTGAAGCTTTCTTT. Residues: CASSARREDTEAFF.

The chain carries TRBV4-3 and TRBJ2-6; D is ambiguous. Germline V gives CDR1 LGHNA, CDR2 YSLEER. The CDR3 is made up of 16 amino acids. V was clipped by 2 bases and J by 0 bases, with 8 bases between them. CDR3 residues: CASSQTYSSGANVLTF. CDR3 DNA: TGCGCCAGCAGCCAAACCTACAGCTCTGGGGCCAACGTCCTGACTTTC.

This chain connects TRBV7-3 to TRBJ2-1, with 12 bases lining up with TRBD1. The V segment lost 5 bases and the J segment 5 bases; nucleotides outside the gene matches: 4. The CDR3 runs 15 residues. Germline CDR1 SGHTA, CDR2 FQGTGA. CDR3 in amino acids: CASSPGQGANNEQFF. The DNA for the CDR3 is TGTGCCAGCAGCCCGGGACAGGGGGCCAACAATGAGCAGTTCTTC. Full variable domain (missing parts from reference TRBV7-3 and TRBJ2-1): GAGVSQTPSNKVTEKGKYVELRCDPISGHTALYWYRQSLGQGPEFLIYFQGTGAADDSGLPNDRFFAVRPEGSVSTLKIQRTERGDSAVYLCASSPGQGANNEQFFGPGTRLTVL.

Comments on this clone: At one boundary the junction diverges from the germline segment, which might be a read error. The chain combines TRBV5-8 with TRBJ1-1; D is unclear. From germline, CDR1 is SGHTS and CDR2 YDEGEE. CDR3 length equals 11 residues. The CDR3 reads CASETYNDAEF. Here the CDR3 DNA reads TGTGCCAGCGAGACATACAACGACGCCGAGTTT.

This chain links TRBV7-7 with TRBJ2-5; D possibly corresponds to TRBD1 (6 bases). The CDR3 length is 14 residues. Germline CDR1 and CDR2: SSHAT and FNYEAQ (reference sequence). Trimming pared 4 bases from V and 5 bases from J, leaving 14 bases between. For the CDR3, the DNA is TGTGCCAGCAGCTCGTCCGGGACAAAGGAGACCCAGTACTTC. Amino acid sequence: CASSSSGTKETQYF.

The chain uses TRBV7-9 and TRBJ2-5; D possibly corresponds to TRBD2 (5 bases). The CDR3 loop spans 13 amino acids. Trimming stripped 5 bases from V and 11 bases from J, with 18 bases between. CDR1 and CDR2 from the germline V gene are SEHNR and FQNEAQ (reference sequence). The CDR3 loop reads CASSKDPTREQYF. The CDR3 DNA sequence: TGTGCCAGCAGCAAGGATCCGACGAGGGAGCAGTACTTC.

The chain employs TRBV27 and TRBJ1-1, with 7 bases matching TRBD1. CDR3 length equals 16 residues. Germline V gene sequence: CDR1 MNHEY, CDR2 SMNVEV (reference sequence). The junction had 8 bases not matched to a gene; V was cut back by 4 bases and J by 0 bases. In nucleotides, the CDR3 is TGTGCCAGCAGTTCTATGGACAGGTCATTGAACACTGAAGCTTTCTTT. This codes for CASSSMDRSLNTEAFF.